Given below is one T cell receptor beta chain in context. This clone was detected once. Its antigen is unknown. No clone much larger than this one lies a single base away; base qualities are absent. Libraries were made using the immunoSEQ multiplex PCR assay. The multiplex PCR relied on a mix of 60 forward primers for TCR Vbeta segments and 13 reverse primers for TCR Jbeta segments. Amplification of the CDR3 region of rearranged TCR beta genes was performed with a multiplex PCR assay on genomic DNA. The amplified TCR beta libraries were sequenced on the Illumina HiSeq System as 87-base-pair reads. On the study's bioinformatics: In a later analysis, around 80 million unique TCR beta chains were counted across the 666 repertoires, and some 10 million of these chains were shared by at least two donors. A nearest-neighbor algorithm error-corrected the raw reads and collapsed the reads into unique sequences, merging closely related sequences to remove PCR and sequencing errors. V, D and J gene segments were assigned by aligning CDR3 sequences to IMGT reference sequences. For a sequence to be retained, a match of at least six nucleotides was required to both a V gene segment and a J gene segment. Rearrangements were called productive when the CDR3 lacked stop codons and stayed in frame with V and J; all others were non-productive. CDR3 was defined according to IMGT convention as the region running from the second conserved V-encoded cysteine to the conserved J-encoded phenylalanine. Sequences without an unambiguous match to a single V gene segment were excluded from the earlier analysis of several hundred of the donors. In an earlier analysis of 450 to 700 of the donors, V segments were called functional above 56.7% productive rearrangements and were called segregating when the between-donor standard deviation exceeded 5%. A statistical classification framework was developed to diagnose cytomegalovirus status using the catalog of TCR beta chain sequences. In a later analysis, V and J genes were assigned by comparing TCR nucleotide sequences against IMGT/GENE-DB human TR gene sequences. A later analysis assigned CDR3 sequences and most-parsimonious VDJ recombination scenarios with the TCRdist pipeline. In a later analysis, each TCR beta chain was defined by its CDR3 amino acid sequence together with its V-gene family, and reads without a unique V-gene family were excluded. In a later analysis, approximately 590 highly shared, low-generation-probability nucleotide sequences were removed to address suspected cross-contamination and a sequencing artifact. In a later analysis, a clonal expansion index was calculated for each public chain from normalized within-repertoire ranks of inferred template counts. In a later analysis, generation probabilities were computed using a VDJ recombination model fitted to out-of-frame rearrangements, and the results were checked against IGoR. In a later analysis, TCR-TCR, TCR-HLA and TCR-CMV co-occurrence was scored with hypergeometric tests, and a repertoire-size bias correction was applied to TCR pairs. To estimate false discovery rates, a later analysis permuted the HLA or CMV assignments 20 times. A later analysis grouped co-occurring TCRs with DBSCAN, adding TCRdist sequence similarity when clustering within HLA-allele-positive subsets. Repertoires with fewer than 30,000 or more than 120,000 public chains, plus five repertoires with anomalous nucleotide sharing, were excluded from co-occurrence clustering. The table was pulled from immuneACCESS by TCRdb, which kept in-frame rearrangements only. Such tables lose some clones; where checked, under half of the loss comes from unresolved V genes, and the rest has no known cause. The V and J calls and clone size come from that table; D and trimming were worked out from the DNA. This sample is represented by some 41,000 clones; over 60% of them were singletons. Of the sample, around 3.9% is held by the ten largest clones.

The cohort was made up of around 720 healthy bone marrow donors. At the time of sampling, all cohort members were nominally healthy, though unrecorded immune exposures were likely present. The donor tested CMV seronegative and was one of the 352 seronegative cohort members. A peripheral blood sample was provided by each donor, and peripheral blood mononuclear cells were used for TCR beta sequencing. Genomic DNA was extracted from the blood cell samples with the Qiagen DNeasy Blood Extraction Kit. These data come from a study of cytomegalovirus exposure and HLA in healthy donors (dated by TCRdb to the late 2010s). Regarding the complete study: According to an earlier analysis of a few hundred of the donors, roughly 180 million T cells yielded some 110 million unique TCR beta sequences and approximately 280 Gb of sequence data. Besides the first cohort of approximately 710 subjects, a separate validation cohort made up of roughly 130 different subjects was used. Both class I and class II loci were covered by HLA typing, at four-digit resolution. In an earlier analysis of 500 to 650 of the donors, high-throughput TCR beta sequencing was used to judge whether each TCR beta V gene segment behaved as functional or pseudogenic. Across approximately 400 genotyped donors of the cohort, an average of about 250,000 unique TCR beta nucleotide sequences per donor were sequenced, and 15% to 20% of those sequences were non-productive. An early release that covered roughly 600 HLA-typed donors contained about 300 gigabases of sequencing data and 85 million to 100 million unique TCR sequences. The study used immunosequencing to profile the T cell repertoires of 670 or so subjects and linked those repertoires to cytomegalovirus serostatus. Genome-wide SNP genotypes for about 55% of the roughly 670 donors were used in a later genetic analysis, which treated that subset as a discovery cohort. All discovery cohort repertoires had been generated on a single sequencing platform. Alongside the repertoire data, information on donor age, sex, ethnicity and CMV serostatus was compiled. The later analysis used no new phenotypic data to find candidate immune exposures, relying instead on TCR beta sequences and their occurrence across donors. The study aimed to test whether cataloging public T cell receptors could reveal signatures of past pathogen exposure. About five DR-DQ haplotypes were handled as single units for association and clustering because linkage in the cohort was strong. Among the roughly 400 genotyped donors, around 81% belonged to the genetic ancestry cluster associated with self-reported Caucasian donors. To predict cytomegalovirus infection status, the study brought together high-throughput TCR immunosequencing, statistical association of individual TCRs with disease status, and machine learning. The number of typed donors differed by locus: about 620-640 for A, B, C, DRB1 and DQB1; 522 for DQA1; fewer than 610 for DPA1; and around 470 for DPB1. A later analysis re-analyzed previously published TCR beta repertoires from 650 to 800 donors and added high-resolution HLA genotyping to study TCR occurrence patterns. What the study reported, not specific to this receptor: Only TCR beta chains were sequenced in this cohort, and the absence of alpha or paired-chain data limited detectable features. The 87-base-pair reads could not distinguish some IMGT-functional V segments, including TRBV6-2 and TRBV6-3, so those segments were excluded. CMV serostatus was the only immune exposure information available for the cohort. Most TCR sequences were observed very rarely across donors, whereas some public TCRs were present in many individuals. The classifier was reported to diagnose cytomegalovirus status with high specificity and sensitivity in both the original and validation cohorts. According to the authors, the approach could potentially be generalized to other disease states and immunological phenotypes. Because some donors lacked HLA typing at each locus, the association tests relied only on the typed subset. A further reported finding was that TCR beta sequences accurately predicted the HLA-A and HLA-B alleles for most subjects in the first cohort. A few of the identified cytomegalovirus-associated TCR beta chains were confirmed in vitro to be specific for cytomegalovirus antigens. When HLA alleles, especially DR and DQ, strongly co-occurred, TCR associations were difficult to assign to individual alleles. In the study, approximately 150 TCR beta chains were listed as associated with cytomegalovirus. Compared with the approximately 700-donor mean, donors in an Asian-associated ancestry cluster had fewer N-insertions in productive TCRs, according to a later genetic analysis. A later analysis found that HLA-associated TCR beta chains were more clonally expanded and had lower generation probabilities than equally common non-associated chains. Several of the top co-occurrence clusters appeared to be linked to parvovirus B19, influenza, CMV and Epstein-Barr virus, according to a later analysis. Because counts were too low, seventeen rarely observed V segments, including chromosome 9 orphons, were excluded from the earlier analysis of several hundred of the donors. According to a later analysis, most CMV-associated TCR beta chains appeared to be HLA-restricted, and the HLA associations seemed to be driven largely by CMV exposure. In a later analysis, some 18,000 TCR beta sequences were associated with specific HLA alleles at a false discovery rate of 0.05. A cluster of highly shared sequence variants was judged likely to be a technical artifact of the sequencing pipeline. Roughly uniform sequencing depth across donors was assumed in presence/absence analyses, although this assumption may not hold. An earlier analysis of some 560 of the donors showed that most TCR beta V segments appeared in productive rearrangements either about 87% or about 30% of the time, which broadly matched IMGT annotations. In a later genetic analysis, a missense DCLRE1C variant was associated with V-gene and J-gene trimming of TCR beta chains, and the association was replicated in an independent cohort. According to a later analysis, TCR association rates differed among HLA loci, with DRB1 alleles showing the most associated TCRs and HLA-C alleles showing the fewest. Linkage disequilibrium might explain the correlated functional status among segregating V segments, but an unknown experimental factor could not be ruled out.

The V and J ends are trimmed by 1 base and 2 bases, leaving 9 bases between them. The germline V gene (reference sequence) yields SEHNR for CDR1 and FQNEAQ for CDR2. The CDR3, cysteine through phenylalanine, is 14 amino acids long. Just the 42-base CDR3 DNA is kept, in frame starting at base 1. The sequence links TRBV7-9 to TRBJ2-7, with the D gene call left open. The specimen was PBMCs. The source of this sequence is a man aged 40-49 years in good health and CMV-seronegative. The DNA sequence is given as TGTGCCAGCAGCTTAGACGTCAGAACCTACGAGCAGTACTTC. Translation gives CASSLDVRTYEQYF.